These 18 T cell receptor beta chains were all obtained from the same sample, sequenced in a study of T cell repertoires in cytomegalovirus infection. TCRdb called the reads again in MiXCR, with one record for every CDR3 protein. The data show more than 150,000 distinct CDR3 sequences, roughly 19% seen once. What was sequenced was PBMCs. The receptor set was obtained from a human donor in good health (CMV status not recorded). Some clones in this sample may be carry-over from other donors' samples.

This clonotype has only a few counts. The chain carries TRBV12-5 and TRBJ2-1, with 11 bases matching TRBD2. The CDR3 has 15 amino acids. Germline CDR1 and CDR2: LGHNT and FRNRAP. V was clipped by 6 bases and J by 9 bases; unmatched bases: 10. The CDR3 nucleotides read TGTGCTAGTGGCCCTTATAGCGGGAGGGCCAGTGAGCAGTTCTTC. Protein: CASGPYSGRASEQFF.

This clonotype has more than one count but fewer than ten. CDR3: CASSQGQGIPYEQYF. The CDR3 nucleotides read TGTGCCAGCAGCCAGGGACAGGGGATACCCTACGAGCAGTACTTC. The chain carries TRBV12-3 or TRBV12-4 and TRBJ2-7; 10 bases match TRBD1. The CDR3 is 15 residues long. Trimming at V came to 6 bases and at J to 2 bases, leaving 7 bases not matched to a gene.

The chain couples TRBV20-1 to TRBJ2-3; D may match TRBD1 or TRBD2 (5 bases each). Germline CDR1 is DFQATT and CDR2 is SNEGSKA (reference sequence). V lost 2 bases and J lost 4, with 16 bases in between. CDR3 length: 15 amino acids. This chain's CDR3 is CSARWLVGRADTQYF. The CDR3 nucleotides read TGCAGTGCTAGATGGTTGGTGGGACGGGCAGATACGCAGTATTTT.

This clonotype was counted a few times. The genes are TRBV4-2 and TRBJ2-1; TRBD2 agrees at 11 bases. CDR3 size: 18 residues. Germline V gene sequence: CDR1 LGHNA, CDR2 YNFKEQ. The V gene end was trimmed by 1 base and the J gene end by 4 bases; junction bases not matched to a gene: 9. In DNA form, the CDR3 reads TGTGCCAGCAGCCAAGTCGAGCTAGCGGGAGGCTCGTACAATGAGCAGTTCTTC. The encoded protein is CASSQVELAGGSYNEQFF.

The chain has TRBV20-1 and TRBJ2-5; D perhaps matches TRBD1 (6 bases). CDR1 and CDR2 (germline): DFQATT, SNEGSKA (reference sequence). With 3 bases removed from V and 5 bases from J, the gap between germline ends came to 10 bases. The CDR3 contains 12 residues. Written as DNA, the CDR3 is TGCAGTGCTAGTCCAGGGGAGGAGACCCAGTACTTC. Translation gives CSASPGEETQYF.

The chain is built from TRBV28 and TRBJ2-7, with D perhaps TRBD1 or TRBD2 (6 bases each). The germline V gene encodes CDR1 MDHEN and CDR2 SYDVKM. The CDR3 is 12 residues long. V lost 7 bases to trimming and J lost 6 bases, with 13 bases between them. CDR3 coding DNA: TGTGCCAGCACCTATGGGGGGCCCGAGCAGTACTTC. Translating it yields CASTYGGPEQYF.

This clonotype was counted at least ten times. The chain couples TRBV27 to TRBJ2-7; 8 bases are a match to TRBD1. The V and J ends lost 1 base and 5 bases, in that order; junction bases with no gene match: 7. CDR1 is MNHEY, CDR2 SMNVEV, per germline (reference sequence). This CDR3 spans 15 amino acids. CDR3: CASSLYRGSVNEQYF. CDR3 in DNA: TGTGCCAGCAGTTTATACAGGGGGTCTGTAAACGAGCAGTACTTC.

About this clonotype: One base away lies a much larger clone, so this may be a sequencing read error. CDR3 sequence (DNA): TGTGCCAGCAGCGCCCGGGCGGGGTGTGAGCAGTTCTTC. Encoded protein: CASSARAGCEQFF. This sequence joins TRBV7-6 and TRBJ2-1; D is possibly TRBD2 (6 bases). The CDR3 runs to 13 residues. Trimming cost V 5 bases and J 9 bases, with 14 bases left between them. CDR1 is SGHVS and CDR2 is FNYEAQ in the germline V gene. Using reference TRBV7-6 and TRBJ2-1 for the parts outside the CDR3, the full variable domain is GAGVSQSPRYKVTKRGQDVALRCDPISGHVSLYWYRQALGQGPEFLTYFNYEAQQDKSGLPNDRFSAERPEGSISTLTIQRTEQRDSAMYRCASSARAGCEQFFGPGTRLTVL.

This clonotype has more than one count but fewer than ten. The chain recombines TRBV27 with TRBJ1-2; maybe TRBD1 (6 bases). The germline V and J ends were trimmed by 5 bases and 4 bases, with 11 bases remaining between them. The germline V gene has CDR1 MNHEY and CDR2 SMNVEV (reference sequence). The CDR3 totals 13 residues. The CDR3 DNA follows: TGTGCCAGCAGTCCGGGGGCAGTCTATGGCTACACCTTC. This encodes CASSPGAVYGYTF.

This clonotype was counted only a few times. This chain uses TRBV7-2 with TRBJ1-6; D not resolved. V shed 5 bases and J shed 1 base, with 12 bases lying between them. Germline V gene data show CDR1 as SGHTA and CDR2 as FQGNSA. The CDR3 sequence is 16 residues long. CDR3 in amino acids: CASSRRGRSYNSPLHF. In DNA, the CDR3 is TGTGCCAGCAGCCGACGCGGGAGGTCCTATAATTCACCCCTCCACTTT.

V is TRBV4-3 and J is TRBJ2-7; either TRBD1 or TRBD2 may fit D (5 bases each). V lost 0 bases and J 0 bases, leaving 12 bases between the germline ends. CDR1 and CDR2 (germline): LGHNA, YSLEER. This CDR3 has 16 residues. The DNA for the CDR3 is TGCGCCAGCAGCCAAGAACCGGGACCGGCCTCCTACGAGCAGTACTTC. This encodes CASSQEPGPASYEQYF.

The V gene is TRBV5-1, the J gene TRBJ2-3; TRBD2 agrees at 12 bases. V lost 4 bases and J lost 2; bases outside the gene matches: 5. The CDR3 covers 16 residues. Germline V lookup: CDR1 SGHRS, CDR2 YFSETQ. The CDR3 loop reads CASSGRTSGNTDTQYF. As DNA, the CDR3 is TGCGCCAGCAGCGGGAGGACTAGCGGGAACACAGATACGCAGTATTTT.

This clonotype was seen a handful of times. The chain employs TRBV19 and TRBJ2-7; the D gene is possibly TRBD2 (5 bases). There are 15 residues in the CDR3. V was trimmed by 6 bases and J by 0 bases, leaving 15 bases between them. CDR1 and CDR2 (germline): LNHDA, SQIVND (reference sequence). Here the CDR3 reads CASRDPGVHSYEQYF. CDR3 bases: TGTGCCAGTAGAGACCCCGGGGTTCACTCCTACGAGCAGTACTTC.

This clonotype was seen more than once but under ten times. The rearrangement links TRBV7-9 to TRBJ1-1, with D possibly being TRBD1 (5 bases). From germline, CDR1 is SEHNR and CDR2 FQNEAQ (reference sequence). Trimming stripped 5 bases from V and 4 bases from J, with 8 bases between. The CDR3 is made up of 12 amino acids. DNA of the CDR3: TGTGCCAGCAGCCGGGGGGGCACTGAAGCTTTCTTT. Protein sequence: CASSRGGTEAFF.

This clonotype showed up many times. The V call is TRBV7-3, the J call TRBJ2-1; 9 nucleotides line up with TRBD2. The CDR3 contains 18 residues. The V segment lost 5 bases and the J segment 10 bases; nucleotides outside the gene matches: 21. Germline V gene lookup returns CDR1 SGHTA and CDR2 FQGTGA. The CDR3 bases are TGTGCCAGCAGCCACACTACCCAAGCGGGAGGCCCGCCCAGGGAGCAGTTCTTC. This sequence encodes CASSHTTQAGGPPREQFF.

CDR3 loop: CASSYSSRNTEAFF. CDR3 sequence (DNA): TGTGCCAGCAGTTACTCATCCAGGAACACTGAAGCTTTCTTT. This sequence joins TRBV6-2 or TRBV6-3 and TRBJ1-1, with D uncertain. Trimming removed 0 bases from V and 1 base from J, with 6 bases in between. The CDR3 extends over 14 amino acids. CDR1 is MNHEY and CDR2 is SVGEGT in the germline V gene.

At least ten counts were recorded for this clonotype. CDR3 protein: CASSLVGRSDYGYTF. CDR3 nucleotides: TGTGCCAGCAGCTTAGTAGGGCGGTCCGACTATGGCTACACCTTC. This chain connects TRBV7-2 to TRBJ1-2; no clear D. The V gene's germline CDR1 is SGHTA and CDR2 FQGNSA. Trimming removed 1 base at V and 3 bases at J, with 12 bases between. The CDR3 runs to 15 residues.

The V gene is TRBV19, the J gene TRBJ1-5; D unresolved. The germline V and J ends were trimmed by 2 bases and 0 bases, with 8 bases remaining between them. The CDR3 loop spans 15 amino acids. CDR1 is LNHDA, CDR2 SQIVND, per germline (reference sequence). For the CDR3, the DNA is TGTGCCAGTAGTATACACGGGAATAGCAATCAGCCCCAGCATTTT. Residues: CASSIHGNSNQPQHF.